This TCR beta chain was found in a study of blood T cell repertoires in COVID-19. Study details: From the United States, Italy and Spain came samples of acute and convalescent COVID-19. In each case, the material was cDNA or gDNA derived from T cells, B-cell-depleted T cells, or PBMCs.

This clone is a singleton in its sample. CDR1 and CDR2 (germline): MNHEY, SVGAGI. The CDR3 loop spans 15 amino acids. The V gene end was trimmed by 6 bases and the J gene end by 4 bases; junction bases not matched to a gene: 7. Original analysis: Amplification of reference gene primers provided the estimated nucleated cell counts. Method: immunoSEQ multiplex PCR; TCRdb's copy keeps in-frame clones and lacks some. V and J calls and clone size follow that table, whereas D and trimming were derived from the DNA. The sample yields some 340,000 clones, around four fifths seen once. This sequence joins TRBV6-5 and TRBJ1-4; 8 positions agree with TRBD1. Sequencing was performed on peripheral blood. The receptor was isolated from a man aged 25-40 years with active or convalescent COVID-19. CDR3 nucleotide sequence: TGTGCCAGCAGCATGGCAGGGGGCATTAATGAAAAACTGTTTTTT. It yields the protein CASSMAGGINEKLFF.